These T cell receptor beta chains were read from a single sample in a study of CD8+CD57+ T cells in acquired aplastic anemia. TCRdb ran MiXCR on the reads and lists one entry per CDR3 protein. Of more than 150,000 distinct CDR3 sequences detected, approximately 52% appear once; the ten largest clones hold roughly 1.8%. Input material: sorted CD4+, CD8+, or CD8+CD57+ T cells (not recorded which) from PBMCs. The receptors derive from a human donor with aplastic anemia. CDR3s include the opening cysteine and the closing phenylalanine or tryptophan. The D gene is left open where the match is weak. The size field is filled for only some rows; it gives once, few, many or a size class.

d_gene | j_gene | v_gene | abundance | CDR3aa | CDR3nt
NA | TRBJ1-3 | TRBV20-1 | NA | CSARRNSGNTIYF | TGCAGTGCTAGACGGAACTCTGGAAACACCATATATTTT
NA | TRBJ1-2 | TRBV6-1 | many | CASSEADSLYGYTF | TGTGCCAGCAGTGAAGCGGACAGCCTCTATGGCTACACCTTC
NA | TRBJ1-2 | TRBV12-3/TRBV12-4 | many | CASSMIYGYTF | TGTGCCAGCAGCATGATTTATGGCTACACCTTC
TRBD2 | TRBJ2-5 | TRBV7-8 | NA | CASSSPGGAKTQYF | TGTGCCAGCAGCTCCCCCGGGGGGGCGAAGACCCAGTACTTC
NA | TRBJ1-2 | TRBV5-6 | many | CASRPRPGVDSGYTF | TGTGCCAGCAGGCCCCGGCCAGGGGTTGATTCCGGCTACACCTTC
NA | TRBJ1-2 | TRBV24-1 | NA | CATSEARQSYGYTF | TGTGCCACCAGTGAGGCCAGACAGTCCTATGGCTACACCTTC
NA | TRBJ1-5 | TRBV7-2 | NA | CASSPHNQPQHF | TGTGCCAGCAGCCCACATAATCAGCCCCAGCATTTT
NA | TRBJ1-2 | TRBV29-1 | NA | CSVAGGGVRYGYTF | TGCAGCGTTGCCGGCGGCGGGGTGCGCTATGGCTACACCTTC
NA | TRBJ2-5 | TRBV14 | many | CASSPTLKTQYF | TGTGCCAGCAGCCCCACCCTAAAGACCCAGTACTTC
NA | TRBJ2-5 | TRBV12-3/TRBV12-4 | NA | CASSPSSTQETQYF | TGTGCCAGCAGTCCCTCATCGACCCAAGAGACCCAGTACTTC
NA | TRBJ2-2 | TRBV11-2 | many | CASTQNGGRNTGELFF | TGTGCCAGCACCCAGAACGGGGGGCGGAACACCGGGGAGCTGTTTTTT
TRBD1 | TRBJ1-2 | TRBV9 | once | CASGDRGDGYTF | TGTGCCAGCGGGGACAGGGGGGATGGCTACACCTTC
NA | TRBJ2-7 | TRBV7-2 | many | CASSLQQYEQYF | TGTGCCAGCAGCTTACAACAGTACGAGCAGTACTTC
TRBD1 | TRBJ2-7 | TRBV11-1 | few | CASSVTYRGNSYEQYF | TGTGCCAGCAGCGTAACCTACAGGGGAAACAGCTACGAGCAGTACTTC
NA | TRBJ2-1 | TRBV3-1 | NA | CASSLLSGPVVGNEQFF | TGTGCCAGCAGCCTCCTCTCGGGGCCGGTTGTGGGCAATGAGCAGTTCTTC
NA | TRBJ1-2 | TRBV19 | NA | CASIQGGGAYGYTF | TGTGCCAGTATTCAAGGGGGGGGCGCGTATGGCTACACCTTC
NA | TRBJ2-1 | TRBV6-4 | few | CASSDSLSYNEQFF | TGTGCCAGCAGTGACTCACTCTCCTACAATGAGCAGTTCTTC
NA | TRBJ2-7 | TRBV15 | many | CATSGDGGGHEQYF | TGTGCCACCAGCGGAGATGGAGGGGGCCACGAGCAGTACTTC
NA | TRBJ1-2 | TRBV19 | NA | CASSLIPALVYGYTF | TGTGCCAGTAGTCTTATCCCGGCATTGGTCTATGGCTACACCTTC
NA | TRBJ2-1 | TRBV29-1 | NA | CSVATPRLGPNEQFF | TGCAGCGTCGCCACCCCCAGGTTGGGACCCAATGAGCAGTTCTTC
NA | TRBJ1-3 | TRBV11-3 | NA | CASSPTGAPENTIYF | TGTGCCAGCAGCCCGACCGGTGCCCCGGAGAACACCATATATTTT
NA | TRBJ2-5 | TRBV7-2 | NA | CASSLAPEETQYF | TGTGCCAGCAGCTTAGCGCCTGAGGAGACCCAGTACTTC